This T cell receptor (beta chain) derives from a study of technical replicates of blood from several donors. Assay used: immunoSEQ multiplex PCR; TCRdb lists only in-frame clones, some missing. This table has more than 55,000 clones, roughly 92% appearing once. V lost 1 base, J lost 10 bases, and 13 bases lay in between. Germline-derived CDR1 and CDR2 are SGHTA and FQGNSA. The CDR3 length is 14 residues. The source is a human donor in good health. The rearrangement links TRBV7-2 to TRBJ1-4, with a possible D match to TRBD1 (5 bases). Sequencing used T cells isolated from PBMCs. As DNA, the CDR3 is TGTGCCAGCAGCTTAGGGGGCCAGAGTAGAAAACTGTTTTTT. Its protein product is CASSLGGQSRKLFF.